This TCR beta chain was documented in a study of blood T cell repertoires in COVID-19. Study-level background: PBMCs, B-cell-depleted T cells, or T cells provided the cDNA or gDNA that made up the material.

Measured with immunoSEQ multiplex PCR; TCRdb has only the in-frame clones, and not every one. This sample has 100,000 to 150,000 clones, with around 86% found just once. The ends lost 5 bases at V and 5 bases at J; junction bases unmatched: 6. Per germline, CDR1 SGHNT and CDR2 YENEEA. The CDR3 has 14 amino acids. Enrolled during active infection, Seattle patients were then followed longitudinally. The sequencing sample was made of peripheral blood. The receptor comes from a woman in her seventies with COVID-19, enrolled during active disease. The chain carries TRBV11-3 and TRBJ2-3; 8 bases line up with TRBD1. CDR3 residues: CASSPGTGGDTQYF. The CDR3 region has the DNA TGTGCCAGCAGCCCCGGGACAGGTGGAGATACGCAGTATTTT.